This T cell receptor (beta chain) comes out of a study of tissue T cells after allogeneic stem cell transplantation. Study-level results: Anatomically similar tissues had similar TCR repertoires within each patient. Some tissue clones might be persisting host cells; their alloreactivity or antigen specificity was not determined. In patients and mice, blood and spleen missed much of tissue repertoire.

Stated time point: mouse harvest day 7 after allogeneic transplant. Mouse grafts combined 10^7 T-cell-depleted bone marrow cells with 10^6 splenic CD5+ T cells. B6 (H2b) cells into BALB/c (H2d) mice; tissues taken at day 7 or 14. Germline assignment: CDR1 KGHPV and CDR2 FQNQEV (reference sequence). This CDR3 has 14 residues. A few counts support this clone. Its specificity is not known. A read error may account for a junction end that differs from germline. Germline and genes here are mouse. The read terminates 1 residue before the CDR3 end, so the remaining end is supplied by the germline J gene. Method: immunoSEQ multiplex PCR; TCRdb's copy keeps in-frame clones and lacks some. The data show about 5,000 clones, about 50% seen once.

The chain uses TRBV26 and TRBJ1-2, with a tentative D call TRBD1 (5 bases). The sequencing sample was made of gut tissue. This clonotype was sampled from a female BALB/c mouse given C57BL/6 T cells with graft-versus-host disease after an allogeneic hematopoietic cell transplant. Here the CDR3 reads CASSLWGSNSDYTF. Partial CDR3 DNA: TGTGCCAGCAGCCTGTGGGGGTCCAACTCCGACTACACC.